This T cell receptor beta chain was documented in a study of cytomegalovirus exposure and HLA in healthy donors. Concerning this clone: Its matching antigen is unknown.

Study conclusions and caveats: Later on, an analysis found that several of the most significant clusters appeared to be linked to common viral pathogens, which included parvovirus B19.

Primers included in the PCR were 60 Vbeta and 13 Jbeta primers. Only in-frame clones appear in the TCRdb table, and some are missing; sequencing was by immunoSEQ multiplex PCR. Of over 150,000 clones in the sample, 68% were seen once. Germline V gives CDR1 GTSNPN, CDR2 SVGIG (reference sequence). The CDR3 has 16 residues. The junction had 7 bases not matched to a gene; V was cut back by 1 base and J by 4 bases. This TCR was recovered from a woman aged 18 to 35 in good health and CMV-seropositive. The chain has TRBV30 and TRBJ2-6; 7 bases agree with TRBD1. The sequencing input was PBMCs. As DNA, the CDR3 is TGTGCCTGGAGTGCCCACAGGGGTGCGGGGGCCAACGTCCTGACTTTC. Amino acid sequence: CAWSAHRGAGANVLTF.